These 31 T cell receptor beta chains came from one sample sequenced in a study of T cell clonality in common variable immunodeficiency. Generated by immunoSEQ multiplex PCR, the TCRdb table keeps only in-frame clones and is missing some. The sample includes 30,000 to 40,000 clones, none of them occurring once. The sample comprised peripheral blood mononuclear cells. The receptors stem from a person between 18 and 70 years old in good health.

This clone has at least ten counts. The read terminates 3 residues before the CDR3 end, so the remaining end is supplied by the germline J gene. The chain uses TRBV20-1 and TRBJ2-7; weak D call: TRBD2 (6 bases). The V gene's germline CDR1 is DFQATT and CDR2 SNEGSKA (reference sequence). V was shortened by 5 bases and J by 5 bases, with 10 bases between the two germline ends. The CDR3 length is 11 residues. The CDR3 bases that were read are TGCAGTGCTTCGGGACTCCACGAG. Encoded protein: CSASGLHE. Given in full, the CDR3 is CSASGLHEQYF.

This clone was seen ten or more times. Read sequence stops 3 residues before the CDR3 end, and the germline J gene provides the missing end. The chain recombines TRBV4-1 with TRBJ2-3, with 11 nucleotides matching TRBD1. CDR1 and CDR2 from the germline V gene are MGHRA and YSYEKL. V trimming: 3 bases; J trimming: 5 bases; junction bases outside the gene matches: 7. This CDR3 has 16 residues. The CDR3 DNA, read in part, is TGCGCCAGCAGCCACAGCCGGGACAGGGGGAGAGATACG. Its translation is CASSHSRDRGRDT. The full CDR3 sequence reads CASSHSRDRGRDTQYF.

This clone was seen many times. The sequenced CDR3 bases are TGTGCCTGGAGTGTAATTAAGCGCTCTGGAAACACC. Encoded protein: CAWSVIKRSGNT. The CDR3 reads in full as CAWSVIKRSGNTIYF. This chain joins TRBV30 and TRBJ1-3; D remains ambiguous. The read finishes 3 residues shy of the CDR3 end, and the germline J gene is used to complete it. Between the trimmed V and J ends, which lost 0 bases and 0 bases, there was a span of 9 bases. The CDR3 has 15 residues. The V gene's germline CDR1 is GTSNPN and CDR2 SVGIG (reference sequence).

This clone was observed at least ten times. The read finishes 3 residues shy of the CDR3 end, and the germline J gene is used to complete it. The chain links TRBV29-1 to TRBJ2-7; perhaps TRBD2 as D (6 bases). This CDR3 has 13 amino acids. The V end lost 4 bases, the J end lost 0 bases, and 10 bases lay between the germline ends. CDR1 is SQVTM, CDR2 ANQGSEA, per germline. The CDR3 sequence: CSVGRGSSYEQYF. The CDR3 DNA, read in part, is TGCAGCGTTGGCCGGGGGAGCTCCTACGAG.

This clone came up many times. The read ends 3 residues early relative to the CDR3; the germline J gene fills the gap. V and J are TRBV4-2 and TRBJ2-4, with TRBD2 matching 11 bases. Germline V CDR1 and CDR2: LGHNA, YNFKEQ. The CDR3 spans 17 residues. CDR3 amino acids: CASSQPAGLADPSTQYF. The covered CDR3 bases are TGTGCCAGCAGCCAACCGGCGGGACTAGCGGACCCCTCGACT.

With respect to this clone: The CDR3 end lies 3 residues beyond the end of the read and is filled in from the germline J gene. This rearrangement joins TRBV7-9 to TRBJ1-2; D remains unclear. The CDR3 has 13 amino acids. From germline, CDR1 is SEHNR and CDR2 FQNEAQ (reference sequence). The part of the CDR3 DNA that was read is TGTGCCAGCAGCTTAGCGGGCACCTACGAC. Protein sequence: CASSLAGTYD. The complete CDR3 reads CASSLAGTYDYTF.

This clone was recorded many times. The DNA ends 3 residues before the CDR3 does, and the rest of the CDR3 is filled in from the germline J gene. V and J are TRBV18 and TRBJ2-5; 10 bases are shared with TRBD2. This CDR3 contains 15 residues. V dropped 5 bases and J dropped 2; count of bases not matched to a gene: 5. Germline V gene sequence: CDR1 KGHSH, CDR2 LQKENI. The sequenced CDR3 bases are TGTGCCAGCTCATCGGGACTAGCGTATCAAGAGACC. It yields the protein CASSSGLAYQET. The entire CDR3 reads CASSSGLAYQETQYF.

This clone was recorded many times. The read finishes 3 residues shy of the CDR3 end, and the germline J gene is used to complete it. The chain combines TRBV2 with TRBJ2-3; D may be TRBD1 (5 bases). Looked up from germline, CDR1 is SNHLY and CDR2 is FYNNEI. There are 16 residues in the CDR3. The ends were cut back, 5 bases at V and 0 bases at J, with 15 bases in the middle. The CDR3 DNA, read in part, is TGTGCCAGCAGTCCCAGGGAAGCGCTTAGCACAGATACG. This sequence encodes CASSPREALSTDT. The entire CDR3 protein is CASSPREALSTDTQYF.

This clone was seen ten or more times. The missing CDR3 end, 3 residues past where the read stops, is filled in from the germline J gene. This chain connects TRBV2 to TRBJ2-3; D might be TRBD1 (5 bases). CDR3 length: 13 amino acids. CDR1 SNHLY and CDR2 FYNNEI come from the germline V gene. V gave up 4 bases and J gave up 2 bases, with 7 bases separating them. The CDR3: CASSGQLTDTQYF. The CDR3 DNA, read in part, is TGTGCCAGCAGTGGACAGCTCACAGATACG.

This clone showed up many times. The read finishes 3 residues shy of the CDR3 end, and the germline J gene is used to complete it. The chain links TRBV20-1 to TRBJ2-6; D gene uncertain. V was pared by 3 bases and J by 0 bases, with 9 bases between. CDR3 size: 15 residues. CDR1 is DFQATT, CDR2 SNEGSKA, per germline (reference sequence). The covered CDR3 bases are TGCAGTGCTAGCCCCAGAATCTCTGGGGCCAACGTC. This encodes CSASPRISGANV. The entire CDR3 sequence reads CSASPRISGANVLTF.

This clone was recorded at least ten times. Read sequence stops 3 residues before the CDR3 end, and the germline J gene provides the missing end. The sample carries other DNA sequences with the same CDR3. The chain couples TRBV11-2 to TRBJ2-7, with 7 bases identical to TRBD2. CDR3 length: 14 amino acids. With 5 bases clipped from V and 3 bases from J, the junction kept 7 bases outside the gene matches. Germline loops: CDR1 SGHAT, CDR2 FQNNGV. CDR3: CASSPPGTNYEQYF. The sequenced part of the CDR3 DNA is TGTGCCAGCAGCCCGCCCGGGACTAACTACGAG.

This clone was found many times. The read is 3 residues too short to cover the CDR3 end, so that end is filled in from the germline J gene. The chain recombines TRBV19 with TRBJ2-1, with D possibly TRBD2 on 6 matching bases. The CDR3 runs to 15 residues. Trimming took off 6 bases at V and 4 bases at J, with 16 bases between the two ends. Germline V gene lookup returns CDR1 LNHDA and CDR2 SQIVND (reference sequence). The CDR3 loop is CASRLTSSLYNEQFF. CDR3 DNA (partial): TGTGCCAGTAGGCTGACTAGTAGCCTTTACAATGAG.

The table lists this clone with many counts. The read ends 3 residues early relative to the CDR3; the germline J gene fills the gap. The chain combines TRBV11-3 with TRBJ1-2, with D uncertain. This CDR3 contains 13 residues. Per germline, CDR1 SGHNT and CDR2 YENEEA. V was shortened by 1 base and J by 4 bases, with 7 bases between the two germline ends. The CDR3 bases that were read are TGTGCCAGCAGCTTAGCGGACTCCTATGGC. Encoded protein: CASSLADSYG. From start to end, the CDR3 is CASSLADSYGYTF.

In this sample, this clone turned up many times. The read ends 3 residues early relative to the CDR3; the germline J gene fills the gap. The V and J genes are TRBV29-1 and TRBJ1-5; D possibly corresponds to TRBD1 (5 bases). Trimming took off 6 bases at V and 0 bases at J, with 12 bases between the two ends. CDR1 is SQVTM, CDR2 ANQGSEA, per germline. The CDR3 covers 14 residues. The sequenced part of the CDR3 DNA is TGCAGCGTGGCCACAGGCAATAGCAATCAGCCC. This sequence encodes CSVATGNSNQP. The CDR3 as a whole reads CSVATGNSNQPQHF.

This clone was recorded many times. The read finishes 3 residues shy of the CDR3 end, and the germline J gene is used to complete it. The chain is built from TRBV5-4 and TRBJ2-3; 12 bases fit TRBD2. Germline CDR1 and CDR2: SGHNT and YYREEE (reference sequence). This CDR3 contains 15 residues. Partial CDR3 DNA: TGTGCCAGCAGCTCGCTGACTAGCGGGAGAGAGACG. Its translation is CASSSLTSGRET. Given in full, the CDR3 is CASSSLTSGRETQYF.

As concerns this clone: With the read ending 3 residues before the CDR3 end, the germline J gene is used to fill in that end. V and J are TRBV2 and TRBJ1-3; D is possibly TRBD1 (5 bases). From germline, CDR1 is SNHLY and CDR2 FYNNEI. The CDR3 is 14 residues long. Deletions cut 3 bases from V and 4 bases from J, with 10 bases between. The chain's CDR3 is CASSELQAGNTIYF. The covered CDR3 bases are TGTGCCAGCAGTGAGTTACAGGCAGGAAACACC.

This clone was seen repeatedly, ten times or more. The DNA ends 3 residues before the CDR3 does, and the rest of the CDR3 is filled in from the germline J gene. The chain joins TRBV7-8 to TRBJ2-4; D may be TRBD1 (6 bases). V gave up 5 bases and J gave up 0 bases, with 11 bases separating them. The CDR3 extends over 15 amino acids. Germline CDR1 is SGHVS and CDR2 is FQNEAQ. This chain's CDR3 is CASSADSLAKNIQYF. The part of the CDR3 DNA that was read is TGTGCCAGCAGCGCGGACAGCCTAGCCAAAAACATT.

This clone was detected ten times or more. Read coverage stops 3 residues before the CDR3 terminus; the germline J gene supplies the remainder. This chain joins TRBV20-1 and TRBJ2-1; D gene uncertain. CDR3 length: 12 amino acids. V lost 0 bases to trimming and J lost 8 bases, with 8 bases between them. CDR1 and CDR2 (germline): DFQATT, SNEGSKA (reference sequence). CDR3 DNA, as far as it was read: TGCAGTGCTAGAGATCTGGGCTATGAG. It yields the protein CSARDLGYE. The entire CDR3 is CSARDLGYEQFF.

This clone has only a few counts. The read terminates 3 residues ahead of where the CDR3 ends, so the germline J gene completes it. The chain employs TRBV11-2 and TRBJ1-1, with 7 nucleotides matching TRBD1. The germline V gene encodes CDR1 SGHAT and CDR2 FQNNGV. The V segment lost 4 bases and the J segment 7 bases; nucleotides outside the gene matches: 6. This CDR3 is built from 13 residues. CDR3 bases read: TGTGCCAGCAGCTCAACAGGGGAGGGTGAA. Protein sequence: CASSSTGEGE. The whole CDR3 protein reads CASSSTGEGEAFF.

The sample holds many counts of this clone. The CDR3 is cut off 3 residues early in the read; its end comes from the germline J gene. V and J are TRBV20-1 and TRBJ2-5; D gene ambiguous. The CDR3 totals 10 residues. Germline CDR1 is DFQATT and CDR2 is SNEGSKA (reference sequence). Trimming took 5 bases from V and 5 from J, leaving 6 bases between them. CDR3 region: CSALGETQYF. The covered CDR3 bases are TGCAGTGCTTTAGGGGAGACC.

This clone was observed at least ten times. The read terminates 3 residues before the CDR3 end, so the remaining end is supplied by the germline J gene. The genes are TRBV5-1 and TRBJ1-3; D remains ambiguous. Germline assignment: CDR1 SGHRS and CDR2 YFSETQ. There are 16 residues in the CDR3. Trimming pared 0 bases from V and 0 bases from J, leaving 10 bases between. This CDR3 is CASSLDVVFSGNTIYF. CDR3 DNA (partial): TGCGCCAGCAGCTTGGATGTCGTGTTCTCTGGAAACACC.

In its sample, this clone was seen many times. The missing CDR3 end, 3 residues past where the read stops, is filled in from the germline J gene. The rearrangement uses TRBV4-1 and TRBJ2-5; maybe TRBD1 (5 bases). Germline loops: CDR1 MGHRA, CDR2 YSYEKL. V was shortened by 4 bases and J by 5 bases, with 17 bases between the two germline ends. The CDR3 runs 15 residues. CDR3 residues: CASSPRTLLRETQYF. The part of the CDR3 DNA that was read is TGCGCCAGCAGCCCCAGGACACTTCTACGGGAGACC.

This clone was recorded many times. The read ends 3 residues before the CDR3 terminus; that terminus is restored from the germline J gene. V is TRBV14 and J is TRBJ2-1, with TRBD2 matching over 7 bases. This CDR3 contains 19 residues. V lost 3 bases to trimming and J lost 0 bases; unmatched junction nucleotides: 14. The germline CDR1 and CDR2 sequences are SGHDN and FVKESK. The CDR3 spells CASSHLGWSGASSYNEQFF. The CDR3 bases that were read are TGTGCCAGCAGCCACCTTGGCTGGAGCGGGGCCAGCTCCTACAATGAG.

This clone was counted ten times or more. The CDR3 goes on 3 residues after the read ends, and that part is filled in from the germline J gene. The J gene is TRBJ1-1, the V gene TRBV14, with a weak D call TRBD1 (6 bases). Germline lookup yields CDR1 SGHDN and CDR2 FVKESK. The CDR3 length is 15 residues. With 1 base removed from V and 1 base from J, the gap between germline ends came to 10 bases. The DNA read from the CDR3 is TGTGCCAGCAGCCAAGGTGGGACATGGAACACTGAA. Translated: CASSQGGTWNTE. The whole CDR3 protein reads CASSQGGTWNTEAFF.

This clone has ten or more counts. The read stops 3 residues short of the end of the CDR3; the missing end is completed from the germline J gene. This rearrangement joins TRBV7-9 to TRBJ2-3; 10 bases map to TRBD2. Looked up from germline, CDR1 is SEHNR and CDR2 is FQNEAQ (reference sequence). V trimming: 5 bases; J trimming: 2 bases; junction bases outside the gene matches: 4. The CDR3 covers 15 residues. The CDR3 loop reads CASSLGLAATDTQYF. The CDR3 bases that were read are TGTGCCAGCAGCCTAGGACTAGCGGCCACAGATACG.

The sample holds many counts of this clone. Read data end 3 residues before the CDR3 end; the end is taken from the germline J gene. V gene TRBV7-9 combines with J gene TRBJ2-7; D perhaps matches TRBD1 (5 bases). CDR3 length: 13 amino acids. Trimming took off 3 bases at V and 3 bases at J, with 9 bases between the two ends. The V gene's germline CDR1 is SEHNR and CDR2 FQNEAQ (reference sequence). CDR3 DNA, as far as it was read: TGTGCCAGCAGCTTGGGCAGGGACTACGAG. It encodes CASSLGRDYE. The complete CDR3 protein is CASSLGRDYEQYF.

This clone was seen ten or more times. A read error may produce the germline difference seen at one junction end. The read ends 3 residues shy of where the CDR3 ends; the end is completed using the germline J gene. The V call is TRBV7-7, the J call TRBJ2-1, with 7 bases identical to TRBD2. CDR1 and CDR2 from the germline V gene are SSHAT and FNYEAQ (reference sequence). CDR3 length: 15 amino acids. CDR3 residues: CASSARDGGNNEQFF. Incomplete CDR3 DNA: TGTGCTAGCAGCGCACGGGACGGGGGGAACAATGAG.

This clone was detected ten times or more. Read coverage stops 3 residues before the CDR3 terminus; the germline J gene supplies the remainder. The gene calls are TRBV20-1 and TRBJ2-4; 7 bases are a match to TRBD1. Germline V gene lookup returns CDR1 DFQATT and CDR2 SNEGSKA (reference sequence). The J segment lost 8 bases and the V segment lost 0 bases, leaving 10 bases of the junction unmatched. The CDR3 runs 15 residues. The CDR3 DNA, read in part, is TGCAGTGCTAGAGATGGCCCGGGACAGTTGGACATT. This gives the protein CSARDGPGQLDI. The complete CDR3 sequence is CSARDGPGQLDIQYF.

Concerning this clone itself: The read terminates 3 residues before the CDR3 end, so the remaining end is supplied by the germline J gene. J is TRBJ2-1 and V is TRBV6-4, with TRBD2 matching 10 bases. Germline V gives CDR1 MRHNA, CDR2 SNTAGT. The CDR3 consists of 15 residues. The V segment lost 6 bases and the J segment 4 bases; nucleotides outside the gene matches: 6. Here the CDR3 reads CASSPLAGVYNEQFF. The sequenced part of the CDR3 DNA is TGTGCCAGCAGCCCTCTAGCGGGAGTATACAATGAG.

This clone was picked up many times. With the read ending 3 residues before the CDR3 end, the germline J gene is used to fill in that end. The chain carries TRBV28 and TRBJ2-7; D is undetermined. V gave up 1 base and J gave up 6 bases, with 7 bases separating them. The CDR3 sequence is 12 residues long. Germline CDR1 is MDHEN and CDR2 is SYDVKM. The CDR3 loop is CASSLYQAEQYF. The CDR3 DNA, read in part, is TGTGCCAGCAGTTTATACCAGGCCGAG.

This clone was detected ten times or more. Read sequence stops 3 residues before the CDR3 end, and the germline J gene provides the missing end. This chain joins TRBV5-6 and TRBJ2-2; 9 bases agree with TRBD1. Germline values: CDR1 SGHDT, CDR2 YYEEEE. The J segment lost 7 bases and the V segment lost 4 bases, leaving 2 bases of the junction unmatched. This CDR3 is built from 13 residues. The CDR3 loop is CASSTGGGGELFF. The part of the CDR3 DNA that was read is TGTGCCAGCAGCACAGGGGGCGGCGGGGAG.